The T cell receptor (beta chain) described here comes from a study of blood T cell repertoires in COVID-19. Overall study: Samples representing acute and convalescent COVID-19 were sourced from the United States, Italy and Spain. Sources were T cells, B-cell-depleted T cells, or PBMCs; the material itself was cDNA or gDNA.

The CDR3 contains 11 residues. The germline V gene encodes CDR1 SNHLY and CDR2 FYNNEI. V shed 4 bases and J shed 7 bases, with 2 bases lying between them. Source study methods: Researchers report that nucleated cell counts were estimated from reference gene primer amplification. Profiling relied on immunoSEQ multiplex PCR, and the TCRdb table lists in-frame clones only, not all of them. That table gives V, J and clone size, and the DNA gave D and trimming. The profile shows about 31,000 clones, around 87% of them singletons. A single count supports this clone. Sequencing was performed on peripheral blood. V usage is TRBV2 and J usage is TRBJ1-6; D gene unclear. This clonotype was obtained from a man older than 75 with acute or convalescent COVID-19. The CDR3 DNA follows: TGTGCCAGCAGTGTAAATTCACCCCTCCACTTT. Amino acid sequence: CASSVNSPLHF.